This entry features one T cell receptor (beta chain) sequence. Its target antigen remains unknown. Per-base quality was not reported, and no clone a single base away is much larger than it. The CDR3, cysteine through phenylalanine, is 15 amino acids long. The retained sequence is limited to the CDR3, 45 bases, with the frame set at the first base. From a lookup of the germline V gene (reference sequence), CDR1 and CDR2 are DFQATT and SNEGSKA. From V the trimming removes 3 bases and from J it removes 5 bases, while the gene matches leave 10 bases of the junction unaccounted for. This entry comes from a study of metastatic and nonmetastatic thyroid tumors (dated by TCRdb to the early 2020s). For the study in its entirety: Repertoires were compared across peripheral blood and tumor or nodule tissue samples from malignant and benign thyroid patients.

No patient had received any treatment before thyroid surgery. The study retrospectively analysed patient clinical samples collected from about 2012 to 2018 using T-cell receptor beta sequencing. Beyond this particular receptor, the publication reports: In both blood and tumor samples, TCR beta diversity was reported to be significantly higher in malignant tumors than in benign nodules.

The library was produced with PCR. The run used an Illumina HiSeq 4000. The TCR beta-chain CDR3 region of each patient was profiled by high-throughput sequencing. The study's processing was this. Drawing on CDR3 differences between clinicopathological groups, the researchers built a classifier meant to tell apart patients with distant-metastatic papillary thyroid cancer. Repertoire diversity was assessed with the Shannon index, and tumor-blood repertoire similarity with the Morisita-Horn index. The raw public data were reprocessed by TCRdb itself: fastp quality trimming at Q25, MiXCR clonotype calling, in-frame beta chains only. The V and J calls and clone size are TCRdb's, not the authors'. The sample table records 40,000 to 55,000 clones; roughly 15% of these occur just once. Together, the top ten hold around 22% of the sample.

This chain is built from TRBV20-1 and TRBJ2-7; TRBD1 aligns with 10 central bases. Sample: blood. The TCR originated in a female donor with papillary thyroid cancer or a benign thyroid nodule (not recorded which). Some clones in this sample may be carry-over from other donors' samples. CDR3 loop: CSARGDRGLLDEQYF. The DNA sequence is TGCAGTGCTAGGGGCGACAGGGGGCTCCTCGACGAGCAGTACTTC.